This TCR beta chain was obtained from a study of blood T cell repertoires in COVID-19. Study summary: COVID-19 samples collected from the United States, Italy and Spain covered acute and convalescent phases. The analysed material was cDNA or gDNA that came from T cells, B-cell-depleted T cells, or PBMCs.

Per the study methods: Amplification from reference gene primers served as the basis for estimated nucleated cell counts. Some clones are missing from TCRdb's copy, which holds only in-frame ones; the method was immunoSEQ multiplex PCR. The V and J calls and clone size are taken from that table; D and trimming were inferred from the DNA. Here the sample spans some 200,000 clones, more than 75% being singletons. The CDR3 spans 19 residues. Looked up from germline, CDR1 is KGHSH and CDR2 is LQKENI. Trimming shortened V by 0 bases and J by 0 bases, and 15 bases separated the two germline ends. The sample taken for sequencing was peripheral blood. This chain uses TRBV18 with TRBJ2-6; D might be TRBD2 (6 bases). The sequence was collected from a man of 80 years or more with acute or convalescent COVID-19. CDR3 coding DNA: TGTGCCAGCTCACCACCCGGAGGGACTTCCTCCTCTGGGGCCAACGTCCTGACTTTC. Protein product: CASSPPGGTSSSGANVLTF.